The T cell receptor (beta chain) under discussion was sequenced for a study of blood T cell repertoires in COVID-19. Overall study context: From the United States, Italy and Spain came samples of acute and convalescent COVID-19. T cells, B-cell-depleted T cells, or PBMCs supplied cDNA or gDNA.

As handled by the study authors: The authors estimated nucleated cell counts from reference gene primer amplification. Sequenced by immunoSEQ multiplex PCR; TCRdb stores in-frame clones only, minus some. The V and J calls and clone size are taken from that table; D and trimming were inferred from the DNA. The sample includes more than 200,000 clones, about 86% of them seen just once. V was trimmed by 4 bases and J by 0 bases, leaving 11 bases between them. The CDR3 is 15 residues long. Germline CDR1 is SGHRS and CDR2 is YFSETQ. The sample consisted of peripheral blood. The J gene is TRBJ1-3, the V gene TRBV5-1; tentative D call: TRBD1 (5 bases). The sequence was obtained from a man between 50 and 59 years old with active or convalescent COVID-19. The DNA of the CDR3 is TGCGCCAGCAGCCCGGGGGGGGGCTCTGGAAACACCATATATTTT. Translated, it gives CASSPGGGSGNTIYF.